One and the same sample provided the 29 T cell receptor beta chains below, sequenced in a study of cytomegalovirus exposure and HLA in healthy donors. PCR amplification relied on 60 Vbeta primers (plus 13 Jbeta primers). Measured with immunoSEQ multiplex PCR; TCRdb has only the in-frame clones, and not every one. The data hold 100,000 to 150,000 clones, with about two thirds observed a single time. Sequencing input: PBMCs. The source of these receptors is a woman aged 55-70 years in good health and CMV-seropositive.

This clone was seen a single time. V and J are TRBV25-1 and TRBJ1-2; weak D call: TRBD1 (5 bases). V was pared by 0 bases and J by 7 bases, with 15 bases between. This CDR3 is built from 15 residues. Germline V gene lookup returns CDR1 MGHDK and CDR2 SYGVNS. CDR3 DNA sequence: TGTGCCAGCAGTGAATATCGGGCAGGGCTCGGTGGCTACACCTTC. This codes for CASSEYRAGLGGYTF.

V and J are TRBV19 and TRBJ2-7, with D perhaps matching TRBD2 (5 bases). Looked up from germline, CDR1 is LNHDA and CDR2 is SQIVND (reference sequence). The CDR3 is 13 residues long. V was shortened by 7 bases and J by 3 bases, with 13 bases between the two germline ends. CDR3 loop: CASMSRGNYEQYF. CDR3 bases: TGTGCCAGTATGAGTCGGGGTAACTACGAGCAGTACTTC.

The rearrangement links TRBV11-3 to TRBJ1-1; 8 nucleotides align to TRBD1. Germline loops: CDR1 SGHNT, CDR2 YENEEA. The CDR3 contains 13 residues. Trimming cost V 8 bases and J 7 bases; bases outside gene matches: 9. CDR3 DNA sequence: TGTGCCAGCGGCTCAGGGGGCGTGAGTGAAGCTTTCTTT. It encodes CASGSGGVSEAFF.

V gene TRBV7-9 combines with J gene TRBJ2-7; weak D call: TRBD1 (6 bases). The germline V gene encodes CDR1 SEHNR and CDR2 FQNEAQ (reference sequence). There are 13 residues in the CDR3. Trimming removed 0 bases from V and 6 bases from J, with 9 bases in between. The chain's CDR3 is CASSLAGALEQYF. In DNA, the CDR3 is TGTGCCAGCAGCTTAGCGGGGGCACTCGAGCAGTACTTC.

The J gene is TRBJ2-1, the V gene TRBV10-3; D possibly corresponds to TRBD2 (7 bases). The CDR3 sequence is 16 residues long. Trimming left V 5 bases short and J 2 bases short, with 16 bases between. CDR1 and CDR2 from the germline V gene are ENHRY and SYGVKD. CDR3 protein: CAISPGGGGTYNEQFF. The CDR3 coding sequence is TGTGCCATCAGTCCGGGAGGAGGGGGGACCTACAATGAGCAGTTCTTC.

V usage is TRBV7-3 and J usage is TRBJ2-5, with a possible D match to TRBD1 (5 bases). This CDR3 is built from 13 residues. Germline V lookup: CDR1 SGHTA, CDR2 FQGTGA. The V gene lost 5 bases and the J gene lost 2 bases, with 9 bases spanning the gap. DNA of the CDR3: TGTGCCAGCAGCCTACGACAGCAAGAGACCCAGTACTTC. It encodes CASSLRQQETQYF.

The gene calls are TRBV5-5 and TRBJ2-1; 7 bases align to TRBD1. Germline loops: CDR1 SGHKS, CDR2 YYEKEE (reference sequence). Unmatched junction bases numbered 7, after V lost 4 bases and J lost 0 bases. This CDR3 has 16 amino acids. CDR3 residues: CASSPRQGSSYNEQFF. The DNA of the CDR3 is TGTGCCAGCAGCCCGCGACAGGGTAGCTCCTACAATGAGCAGTTCTTC.

The chain combines TRBV14 with TRBJ2-2; 7 bases agree with TRBD2. V lost 3 bases, J lost 4 bases, and 5 bases stayed unmatched. The CDR3 sequence is 15 residues long. CDR1 is SGHDN, CDR2 FVKESK, per germline. The CDR3 DNA reads TGTGCCAGCAGCCAGGGACTAATAGCCACCGGGGAGCTGTTTTTT. Protein product: CASSQGLIATGELFF.

This chain connects TRBV19 to TRBJ1-2; D is perhaps TRBD1 (6 bases). V gave up 4 bases and J gave up 3 bases, with 18 bases separating them. The CDR3 has 16 residues. Germline lookup yields CDR1 LNHDA and CDR2 SQIVND (reference sequence). This chain's CDR3 is CASSTTPTGFDYGYTF. The CDR3 bases are TGTGCCAGTAGTACAACTCCAACAGGGTTCGACTATGGCTACACCTTC.

This clone was observed a handful of times. The rearrangement links TRBV6-1 to TRBJ2-5; TRBD2 might be the D (6 bases). CDR1 MNHNS and CDR2 SASEGT come from the germline V gene. The CDR3 is 13 residues long. Trimming pared 6 bases from V and 5 bases from J, leaving 13 bases between. Here the CDR3 reads CASSGGVTETQYF. The DNA for the CDR3 is TGTGCCAGCAGCGGCGGGGTTACGGAGACCCAGTACTTC.

The V gene is TRBV5-1, the J gene TRBJ2-1; TRBD2 matches at 8 bases. CDR3 length: 16 residues. CDR1 SGHRS and CDR2 YFSETQ come from the germline V gene. Trimming cost V 0 bases and J 3 bases; bases outside gene matches: 5. The CDR3 nucleotides are TGCGCCAGCAGCTTGGGTGTCGGGGGGGGCTACAATGAGCAGTTCTTC. Amino acid sequence: CASSLGVGGGYNEQFF.

With respect to this clone: This sample also contains other DNA sequences that code for the same CDR3. The genes are TRBV10-3 and TRBJ2-2; D may be TRBD1 (6 bases). The ends were cut back, 0 bases at V and 3 bases at J, with 8 bases in the middle. The germline gives CDR1 ENHRY, CDR2 SYGVKD. The CDR3 is made up of 15 amino acids. CDR3 region: CAISESKGDTGELFF. DNA for the CDR3: TGTGCCATCAGTGAGTCAAAGGGGGACACCGGGGAGCTGTTTTTT.

This clone has a handful of counts. J is TRBJ2-1 and V is TRBV2; TRBD2 matches 12 bases. Germline CDR1 SNHLY, CDR2 FYNNEI. V shed 7 bases, J shed 5 bases, and the junction held 9 bases outside the gene matches. There are 16 residues in the CDR3. The CDR3 region is CASTADLAGGNNEQFF. For the CDR3, the DNA is TGTGCCAGCACTGCTGACCTAGCGGGGGGGAACAATGAGCAGTTCTTC.

The V gene is TRBV27, the J gene TRBJ1-6; 12 nucleotides align to TRBD1. CDR1 and CDR2 from the germline V gene are MNHEY and SMNVEV (reference sequence). This CDR3 has 15 amino acids. V shed 6 bases, J shed 10 bases, and the junction held 7 bases outside the gene matches. The CDR3 nucleotides read TGTGCCAGCAGGCGCGGGACAGGGGGCAGGTCACCCCTCCACTTT. Translation: CASRRGTGGRSPLHF.

This clone was seen once. V usage is TRBV7-3 and J usage is TRBJ2-3, with a tentative D call TRBD2 (7 bases). This CDR3 is 15 amino acids long. CDR1 and CDR2 (germline): SGHTA, FQGTGA. The V end was cut by 5 bases, the J end by 3 bases, with 15 bases between. The CDR3 is CASSPRGGQTDTQYF. The CDR3 DNA reads TGTGCCAGCAGCCCGAGGGGGGGGCAGACAGATACGCAGTATTTT.

This chain links TRBV2 with TRBJ1-2, with 7 bases identical to TRBD1. The trim removed 4 bases at V and 4 bases at J, leaving 6 bases unmatched. Germline assignment: CDR1 SNHLY and CDR2 FYNNEI. CDR3 length: 14 residues. CDR3 in DNA: TGTGCCAGCAGTGCGGGACAGACCTTCTATGGCTACACCTTC. Translating gives CASSAGQTFYGYTF.

As concerns this clone: At one end, the junction sequence differs from germline, possibly due to a read error. V gene TRBV4-2 combines with J gene TRBJ2-3; 15 bases map to TRBD2. The germline CDR1 and CDR2 sequences are LGHNA and YNFKEQ. This CDR3 region has 18 residues. The CDR3 DNA reads TGTGCCAGCAGCAAAGAGGGACTAGCGGGGGGCTCCACAGATACGCAGTATTTT. Residues: CASSKEGLAGGSTDTQYF.

V is TRBV5-4 and J is TRBJ1-1; unclear D gene. The CDR3 has 14 residues. CDR1 and CDR2 from the germline V gene are SGHNT and YYREEE (reference sequence). V lost 0 bases, J lost 4 bases, and 10 bases lay in between. The CDR3: CASSLEQSGTEAFF. Here the CDR3 DNA reads TGTGCCAGCAGCTTGGAGCAAAGCGGCACTGAAGCTTTCTTT.

V usage is TRBV11-2 and J usage is TRBJ2-5, with D possibly TRBD2 on 6 matching bases. Per germline, CDR1 SGHAT and CDR2 FQNNGV. V was pared by 5 bases and J by 5 bases, with 18 bases between. The CDR3 consists of 15 residues. CDR3 in DNA: TGTGCCAGCAGCCTCCTCCGCGGGGTAGGCGAGACCCAGTACTTC. As protein: CASSLLRGVGETQYF.

This sequence joins TRBV11-2 and TRBJ2-1; 8 bases map to TRBD2. Germline CDR1 reads SGHAT; CDR2 reads FQNNGV. The ends lost 0 bases at V and 9 bases at J; junction bases unmatched: 13. This CDR3 is built from 17 residues. The CDR3 bases are TGTGCCAGCAGCTTAGATGGGAGACGGGGGGGCCTGGGTGAGCAGTTCTTC. It specifies CASSLDGRRGGLGEQFF.

The chain has TRBV7-6 and TRBJ2-7; 9 nucleotides match TRBD1. The germline gives CDR1 SGHVS, CDR2 FNYEAQ. This CDR3 has 18 residues. The J segment lost 0 bases and the V segment lost 2 bases, leaving 11 bases of the junction unmatched. The CDR3 region is CASSLLRRDRESSYEQYF. In DNA form, the CDR3 reads TGTGCCAGCAGCTTACTACGACGGGACAGGGAGAGCTCCTACGAGCAGTACTTC. Complete variable domain (other parts from reference TRBV7-6 and TRBJ2-7): GAGVSQSPRYKVTKRGQDVALRCDPISGHVSLYWYRQALGQGPEFLTYFNYEAQQDKSGLPNDRFSAERPEGSISTLTIQRTEQRDSAMYRCASSLLRRDRESSYEQYFGPGTRLTVT.

The J gene is TRBJ2-7, the V gene TRBV5-5; tentative D call: TRBD1 (6 bases). Germline V gene sequence: CDR1 SGHKS, CDR2 YYEKEE (reference sequence). CDR3 length: 14 residues. The V end lost 2 bases, the J end lost 3 bases, and 12 bases lay between the germline ends. CDR3 nucleotides: TGTGCCAGCAGCTTCACCGGGACACTCTACGAGCAGTACTTC. It yields the protein CASSFTGTLYEQYF. Supplemented by reference TRBV5-5 and TRBJ2-7, the full variable domain reads DAGVTQSPTHLIKTRGQQVTLRCSPISGHKSVSWYQQVLGQGPQFIFQYYEKEERGRGNFPDRFSARQFPNYSSELNVNALLLGDSALYLCASSFTGTLYEQYFGPGTRLTVT.

The sample holds a few counts of this clone. The chain has TRBV5-6 and TRBJ1-1; tentatively, D is TRBD1 (6 bases). Looked up from germline, CDR1 is SGHDT and CDR2 is YYEEEE. Trimming removed 4 bases from V and 2 bases from J, with 12 bases in between. The CDR3 is 14 amino acids. The CDR3, as DNA: TGTGCCAGCAGCGCGTCGGACAGAAACACTGAAGCTTTCTTT. Translation gives CASSASDRNTEAFF.

The V gene is TRBV5-4, the J gene TRBJ2-1; TRBD1 matches 12 bases. V shed 4 bases, J shed 9 bases, and the junction held 11 bases outside the gene matches. The CDR3 runs 16 residues. CDR1 is SGHNT and CDR2 is YYREEE in the germline V gene (reference sequence). The CDR3 spells CASSAPAGQGAGEQFF. The CDR3 nucleotides read TGTGCCAGCAGCGCCCCAGCGGGACAGGGGGCAGGTGAGCAGTTCTTC.

Remarks on this clone: The identical CDR3 is also encoded by other nucleotide sequences in the sample. V is TRBV6-5 and J is TRBJ2-7; TRBD1 matches 7 bases. The CDR3 is 13 amino acids. Germline V gene data show CDR1 as MNHEY and CDR2 as SVGAGI. With V trimmed by 2 bases and J by 6 bases, 4 bases remained unmatched. DNA of the CDR3: TGTGCCAGCAGTTACCCAAACAGGGGCGAGCAGTACTTC. Protein sequence: CASSYPNRGEQYF.

V usage is TRBV2 and J usage is TRBJ2-7; TRBD2 is a possible D gene (6 bases). Germline loops: CDR1 SNHLY, CDR2 FYNNEI. V lost 2 bases, J lost 1 base, and 6 bases lay in between. The CDR3 length is 13 residues. For the CDR3, the DNA is TGTGCCAGCAGTGAACGGGAGTCCTACGAGCAGTACTTC. Translation: CASSERESYEQYF.

The chain combines TRBV11-2 with TRBJ2-1; the match to TRBD1 covers 7 bases. The V segment lost 8 bases and the J segment 2 bases; nucleotides outside the gene matches: 6. The CDR3 spans 14 residues. Germline V gene data show CDR1 as SGHAT and CDR2 as FQNNGV. The CDR3 here is CASRPTGAYNEQFF. For the CDR3, the DNA is TGTGCCAGCCGCCCTACAGGGGCCTACAATGAGCAGTTCTTC.

A single count supports this clone. CDR3 region: CASRGLAGGETQYF. The DNA for the CDR3 is TGTGCCAGCAGGGGACTAGCGGGGGGGGAGACCCAGTACTTC. The genes are TRBV5-4 and TRBJ2-5, with 16 bases aligning to TRBD2. The junction had 0 bases not matched to a gene; V was cut back by 5 bases and J by 5 bases. CDR1 is SGHNT, CDR2 YYREEE, per germline (reference sequence). CDR3 length equals 14 residues. The whole variable domain, remainder taken from reference TRBV5-4 and TRBJ2-5, is ETGVTQSPTHLIKTRGQQVTLRCSSQSGHNTVSWYQQALGQGPQFIFQYYREEENGRGNFPPRFSGLQFPNYSSELNVNALELDDSALYLCASRGLAGGETQYFGPGTRLLVL.

The chain is built from TRBV5-4 and TRBJ1-2; maybe TRBD1 (5 bases). The CDR3 is 14 amino acids. In germline, CDR1 is SGHNT, CDR2 YYREEE (reference sequence). V was shortened by 4 bases and J by 4 bases, with 14 bases between the two germline ends. The DNA for the CDR3 is TGTGCCAGCAGCGGCCCGACAGAGCCCTATGGCTACACCTTC. This sequence encodes CASSGPTEPYGYTF.